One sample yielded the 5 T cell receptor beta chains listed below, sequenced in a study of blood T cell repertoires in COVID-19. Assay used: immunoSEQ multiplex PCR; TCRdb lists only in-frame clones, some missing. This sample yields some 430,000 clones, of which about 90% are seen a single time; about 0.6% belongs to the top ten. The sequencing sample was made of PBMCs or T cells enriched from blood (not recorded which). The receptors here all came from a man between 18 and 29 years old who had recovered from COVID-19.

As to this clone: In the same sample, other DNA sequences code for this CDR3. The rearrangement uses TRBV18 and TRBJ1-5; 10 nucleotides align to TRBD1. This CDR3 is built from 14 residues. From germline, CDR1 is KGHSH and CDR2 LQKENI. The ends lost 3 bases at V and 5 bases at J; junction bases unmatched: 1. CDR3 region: CASSPGTGDQPQHF. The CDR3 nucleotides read TGTGCCAGCTCACCCGGGACAGGGGATCAGCCCCAGCATTTT.

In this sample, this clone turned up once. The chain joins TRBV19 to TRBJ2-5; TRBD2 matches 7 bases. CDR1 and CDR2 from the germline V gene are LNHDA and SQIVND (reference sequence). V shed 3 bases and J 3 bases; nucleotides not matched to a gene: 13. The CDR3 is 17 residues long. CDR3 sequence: CASSIPRLAGEKETQYF. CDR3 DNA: TGTGCCAGTAGTATCCCCCGCCTGGCGGGAGAGAAAGAGACCCAGTACTTC. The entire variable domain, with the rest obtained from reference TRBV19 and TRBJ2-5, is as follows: DGGITQSPKYLFRKEGQNVTLSCEQNLNHDAMYWYRQDPGQGLRLIYYSQIVNDFQKGDIAEGYSVSREKKESFPLTVTSAQKNPTAFYLCASSIPRLAGEKETQYFGPGTRLLVL.

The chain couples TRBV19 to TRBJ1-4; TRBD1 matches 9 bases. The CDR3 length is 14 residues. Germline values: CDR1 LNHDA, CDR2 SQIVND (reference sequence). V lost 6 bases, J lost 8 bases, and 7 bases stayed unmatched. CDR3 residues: CASSDLQGAEKLFF. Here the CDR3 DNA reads TGTGCCAGTAGCGATTTACAGGGGGCGGAAAAACTGTTTTTT.

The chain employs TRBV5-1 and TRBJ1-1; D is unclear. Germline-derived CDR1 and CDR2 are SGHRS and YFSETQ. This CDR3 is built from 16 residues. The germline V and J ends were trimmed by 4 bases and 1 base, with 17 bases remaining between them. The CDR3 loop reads CASSQNSGSENTEAFF. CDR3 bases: TGCGCCAGCAGCCAAAACAGTGGGAGCGAGAACACTGAAGCTTTCTTT. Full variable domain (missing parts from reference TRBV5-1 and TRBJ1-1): KAGVTQTPRYLIKTRGQQVTLSCSPISGHRSVSWYQQTPGQGLQFLFEYFSETQRNKGNFPGRFSGRQFSNSRSEMNVSTLELGDSALYLCASSQNSGSENTEAFFGQGTRLTVV.

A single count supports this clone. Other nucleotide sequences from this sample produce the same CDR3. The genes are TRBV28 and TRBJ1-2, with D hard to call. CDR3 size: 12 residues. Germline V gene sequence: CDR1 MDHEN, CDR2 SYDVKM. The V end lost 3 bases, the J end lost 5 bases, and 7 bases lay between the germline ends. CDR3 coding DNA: TGTGCCAGCAGTTTGGAGGGTTATGGCTACACCTTC. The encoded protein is CASSLEGYGYTF.